Listed below are T cell receptor beta chains from one sample, sequenced in a study of cytomegalovirus exposure and HLA in healthy donors. Assay: immunoSEQ multiplex PCR; the TCRdb copy retains only in-frame clones and omits some. The data show about 140,000 clones, roughly 79% seen once. Material for sequencing was PBMCs. The receptors derive from a man younger than 35 in good health and CMV-seronegative. The CDR3 runs from the conserved cysteine through the conserved F or W. Each record gives: D gene, V gene, clone size, J gene, CDR3 protein, CDR3 DNA. The D gene is left open where the match is weak. Some rows have no size entry. The others give once, few or many, or a class for an expanded clone.

TRBD1	TRBV5-1	.	TRBJ2-2	CASSIRTGNAGELFF	TGCGCCAGCAGCATCCGGACAGGGAATGCCGGGGAGCTGTTTTTT
.	TRBV30	once	TRBJ2-5	CAWSRDISRETQYF	TGTGCCTGGAGCCGGGACATCTCGAGGGAGACCCAGTACTTC
.	TRBV10-3	.	TRBJ1-1	CAINDGGHTEAFF	TGTGCCATCAATGACGGTGGGCACACTGAAGCTTTCTTT
TRBD1	TRBV9	.	TRBJ1-1	CASSEGVGQGGYTEAFF	TGTGCCAGCAGCGAAGGAGTGGGACAGGGAGGGTACACTGAAGCTTTCTTT
.	TRBV12-5	.	TRBJ2-1	CASGLVAGGVRNEQFF	TGTGCTAGTGGTTTGGTAGCCGGCGGTGTCCGCAATGAGCAGTTCTTC
.	TRBV30	few	TRBJ1-2	CAWSLGGLLDLNYGYTF	TGTGCCTGGAGTCTTGGGGGCCTCCTAGATCTTAACTATGGCTACACCTTC
TRBD1	TRBV2	.	TRBJ1-6	CASADRGNSPLHF	TGTGCCAGCGCGGACAGGGGTAATTCACCCCTCCACTTT
TRBD1	TRBV29-1	.	TRBJ2-7	CSVYAPGQGVYEQYF	TGCAGCGTCTACGCTCCGGGACAGGGTGTCTACGAGCAGTACTTC
TRBD1	TRBV7-9	.	TRBJ2-7	CASSLGPIDAGTGLYEQYF	TGTGCCAGCAGCTTAGGACCCATAGACGCCGGGACAGGGCTCTACGAGCAGTACTTC
.	TRBV27	.	TRBJ1-1	CASSWAGVGTEAFF	TGTGCCAGCAGTTGGGCAGGGGTGGGGACTGAAGCTTTCTTT
.	TRBV6-1	.	TRBJ2-1	CASSEVPQSSYNEQFF	TGTGCCAGCAGTGAAGTACCACAGAGCTCCTACAATGAGCAGTTCTTC
.	TRBV29-1	few	TRBJ1-1	CSVPGDTEAFF	TGCAGCGTTCCGGGGGACACTGAAGCTTTCTTT
.	TRBV5-1	few	TRBJ2-2	CASSSTDNTGELFF	TGCGCCAGCAGCTCGACAGACAACACCGGGGAGCTGTTTTTT
TRBD2	TRBV5-1	.	TRBJ2-2	CARGGTGGNTGELFF	TGCGCCAGGGGGGGTACGGGGGGGAACACCGGGGAGCTGTTTTTT
TRBD1	TRBV6-1	.	TRBJ2-3	CASTFDRDTDTQYF	TGTGCCAGCACCTTCGACAGGGACACAGATACGCAGTATTTT
.	TRBV7-9	once	TRBJ2-7	CASSLEGHEQYF	TGTGCCAGCAGCTTGGAGGGACACGAGCAGTACTTC
TRBD1	TRBV4-1	.	TRBJ1-1	CASSLRTGTNTEAFF	TGCGCCAGCAGCTTACGGACAGGAACTAACACTGAAGCTTTCTTT
.	TRBV11-2	.	TRBJ1-2	CASSLATVYGYTF	TGTGCCAGCAGCTTAGCAACAGTCTATGGCTACACCTTC
.	TRBV20-1	.	TRBJ1-1	CSGLVQCEAFF	TGCAGTGGGTTGGTTCAGTGTGAAGCTTTCTTT
.	TRBV4-2	few	TRBJ1-2	CASSQEYRAEGYTF	TGTGCCAGCAGCCAAGAGTACAGGGCAGAAGGCTACACCTTC
TRBD1	TRBV7-3	few	TRBJ2-1	CASNGQGIHSEQFF	TGTGCCAGCAATGGACAGGGGATTCACAGTGAGCAGTTCTTC
TRBD1	TRBV6-5	.	TRBJ1-2	CASSTGGRGYTF	TGTGCCAGCAGTACAGGGGGACGGGGCTACACCTTC
.	TRBV4-3	.	TRBJ1-4	CASSLVARARVEKLFF	TGCGCCAGCAGCCTGGTAGCGAGGGCGCGAGTTGAAAAACTGTTTTTT
TRBD1	TRBV9	.	TRBJ2-7	CASSPWGQNYEQYF	TGTGCCAGCAGCCCCTGGGGACAGAACTACGAGCAGTACTTC
.	TRBV7-2	.	TRBJ1-2	CASSLNLRGDYGYTF	TGTGCCAGCAGCTTAAATCTTCGGGGGGATTATGGCTACACCTTC
.	TRBV11-2	.	TRBJ1-2	CASSLRGGYTF	TGTGCCAGCAGCTTACGAGGTGGCTACACCTTC
TRBD1	TRBV11-2	.	TRBJ1-1	CASSAGTANTEAFF	TGTGCCAGCAGCGCCGGGACAGCGAACACTGAAGCTTTCTTT
.	TRBV6-4	.	TRBJ1-1	CASSDSSRGTEAFF	TGTGCCAGCAGTGACTCGAGCAGGGGCACTGAAGCTTTCTTT
TRBD1	TRBV7-8	.	TRBJ2-7	CASSLAFNGPGGAALSYEQYF	TGTGCCAGCAGCTTAGCGTTCAATGGGCCAGGGGGCGCCGCGCTCTCCTACGAGCAGTACTTC